Listed below are T cell receptor beta chains from one sample, sequenced in a study of blood T cell repertoires in COVID-19. Assay: immunoSEQ multiplex PCR; the TCRdb copy retains only in-frame clones and omits some. Of some 270,000 clones in the sample, roughly 90% were seen once. Sequencing was performed on peripheral blood. The origin of the receptors is a woman aged 55-69 years with COVID-19, enrolled during active disease. The CDR3 runs from the conserved cysteine through the conserved F or W.

CDR3: CASSLGGSYNEQFF; J: TRBJ2-1; V: TRBV6-2/TRBV6-3
CDR3: CSVGAAKNIQYF; J: TRBJ2-4; V: TRBV29-1
CDR3: CASSVRGASGNTIYF; J: TRBJ1-3; V: TRBV9
CDR3: CSVVPNTEAFF; J: TRBJ1-1; V: TRBV29-1
CDR3: CAISESGDQPQHF; J: TRBJ1-5; V: TRBV10-3
CDR3: CASSLAQGMGNQPQHF; J: TRBJ1-5; V: TRBV7-9
CDR3: CAISEYSNYEQYF; J: TRBJ2-7; V: TRBV10-3
CDR3: CASSDLPPTVNQPQHF; J: TRBJ1-5; V: TRBV6-1
CDR3: CASSFGGAGNTEAFF; J: TRBJ1-1; V: TRBV7-3
CDR3: CASSFKGLAGGISYEQYF; J: TRBJ2-7; V: TRBV7-8
CDR3: CASSSAGTGYNEQYF; J: TRBJ2-7; V: TRBV6-2/TRBV6-3
CDR3: CASSEVLAGFYEQYF; J: TRBJ2-7; V: TRBV2
CDR3: CASSYIGTGGGYTF; J: TRBJ1-2; V: TRBV6-5
CDR3: CSASPKTGQSTEAFF; J: TRBJ1-1; V: TRBV29-1
CDR3: CASSESGNTEAFF; J: TRBJ1-1; V: TRBV25-1
CDR3: CASSLETAGGYTF; J: TRBJ1-2; V: TRBV5-1
CDR3: CASSLGETGAYEQYF; J: TRBJ2-7; V: TRBV5-1
CDR3: CASSFGQGAFF; J: TRBJ1-1; V: TRBV7-9
CDR3: CASSRTGDGQPQHF; J: TRBJ1-5; V: TRBV28
CDR3: CASSKPENYGYTF; J: TRBJ1-2; V: TRBV7-2
CDR3: CASSSTGGQVYNEQFF; J: TRBJ2-1; V: TRBV11-2
CDR3: CSASFGGGTGELFF; J: TRBJ2-2; V: TRBV20-1
CDR3: CASSPLLDRGETQYF; J: TRBJ2-5; V: TRBV18
CDR3: CASSIRSQKAYEQYF; J: TRBJ2-7; V: TRBV19
CDR3: CASSLTGITSGNTIYF; J: TRBJ1-3; V: TRBV6-5
CDR3: CAISKGTGGPLGGELFF; J: TRBJ2-2; V: TRBV10-3
CDR3: CASSEGTECTEAFF; J: TRBJ1-1; V: TRBV21-1
CDR3: CASSGTGTPWYGYTF; J: TRBJ1-2; V: TRBV5-1
CDR3: CASSQFYPGTGIYGYTF; J: TRBJ1-2; V: TRBV3-1/TRBV3-2
CDR3: CASSSHLGVEQFF; J: TRBJ2-1; V: TRBV5-5
CDR3: CASRRTEGEKLFF; J: TRBJ1-4; V: TRBV6-5
CDR3: CASRRGRNTEAFF; J: TRBJ1-1; V: TRBV19
CDR3: CASSLGGQYNSPLHF; J: TRBJ1-6; V: TRBV27
CDR3: CASSQDKAAGAGNTIYF; J: TRBJ1-3; V: TRBV4-3
CDR3: CASSDNRGQVQNIQYF; J: TRBJ2-4; V: TRBV19
CDR3: CASSQPGTYPYEQYF; J: TRBJ2-7; V: TRBV3-1/TRBV3-2
CDR3: CASSLRTGMSVEQFF; J: TRBJ2-1; V: TRBV7-3
CDR3: CASSQETAGRTEAFF; J: TRBJ1-1; V: TRBV4-1
CDR3: CAVAVNSNQPQHF; J: TRBJ1-5; V: TRBV15
CDR3: CASSNTGTVGEQYF; J: TRBJ2-7; V: TRBV18
CDR3: CASSLGGQVSNQPQHF; J: TRBJ1-5; V: TRBV7-2
CDR3: CASSQTYRDGYTF; J: TRBJ1-2; V: TRBV6-2/TRBV6-3
CDR3: CASRSRMNTEAFF; J: TRBJ1-1; V: TRBV6-5
CDR3: CASSLSASTEAFF; J: TRBJ1-1; V: TRBV5-6
CDR3: CASSPDRDQPQHF; J: TRBJ1-5; V: TRBV18
CDR3: CASSLALTGYEQYF; J: TRBJ2-7; V: TRBV11-1
CDR3: CAWSAGRAASPLHF; J: TRBJ1-6; V: TRBV30
CDR3: CASSLQTANYGYTF; J: TRBJ1-2; V: TRBV7-2
CDR3: CASSQVRTGELFF; J: TRBJ2-2; V: TRBV3-1/TRBV3-2
CDR3: CASSLRRQGLRTYGYTF; J: TRBJ1-2; V: TRBV7-8